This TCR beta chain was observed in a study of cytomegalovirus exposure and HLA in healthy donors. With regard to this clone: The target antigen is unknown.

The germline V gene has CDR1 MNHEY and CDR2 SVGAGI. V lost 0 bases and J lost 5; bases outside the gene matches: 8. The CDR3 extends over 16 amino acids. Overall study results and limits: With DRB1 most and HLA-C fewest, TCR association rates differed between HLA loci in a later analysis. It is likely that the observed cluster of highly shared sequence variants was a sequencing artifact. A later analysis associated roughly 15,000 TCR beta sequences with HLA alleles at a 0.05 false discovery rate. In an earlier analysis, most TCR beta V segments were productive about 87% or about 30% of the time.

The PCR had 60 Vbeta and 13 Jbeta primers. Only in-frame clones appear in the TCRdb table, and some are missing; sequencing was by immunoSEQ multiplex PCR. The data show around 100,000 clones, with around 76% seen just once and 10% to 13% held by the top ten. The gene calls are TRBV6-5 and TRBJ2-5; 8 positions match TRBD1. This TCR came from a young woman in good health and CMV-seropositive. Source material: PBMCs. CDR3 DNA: TGTGCCAGCAGTTACTCGAACCAGGGGGCAGGCGAGACCCAGTACTTC. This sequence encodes CASSYSNQGAGETQYF.